This T cell receptor beta chain was profiled in a study of siplizumab effects on memory and regulatory T cells. Clones were read by immunoSEQ multiplex PCR, and TCRdb kept only the in-frame ones, dropping some. The data hold about 55,000 clones, with roughly 97% observed a single time. The CDR3 sequence is 16 residues long. Germline CDR1 KGHSH, CDR2 LQKENI. With 3 bases removed from V and 2 bases from J, the gap between germline ends came to 13 bases. The sequenced sample consisted of naive CD4+ T cells sorted from blood. This receptor was taken from a human donor in good health. This chain joins TRBV18 and TRBJ2-2, with D unclear. The CDR3 nucleotides read TGTGCCAGCTCACCCGCCATTGTAATAAACACCGGGGAGCTGTTTTTT. Translating gives CASSPAIVINTGELFF.